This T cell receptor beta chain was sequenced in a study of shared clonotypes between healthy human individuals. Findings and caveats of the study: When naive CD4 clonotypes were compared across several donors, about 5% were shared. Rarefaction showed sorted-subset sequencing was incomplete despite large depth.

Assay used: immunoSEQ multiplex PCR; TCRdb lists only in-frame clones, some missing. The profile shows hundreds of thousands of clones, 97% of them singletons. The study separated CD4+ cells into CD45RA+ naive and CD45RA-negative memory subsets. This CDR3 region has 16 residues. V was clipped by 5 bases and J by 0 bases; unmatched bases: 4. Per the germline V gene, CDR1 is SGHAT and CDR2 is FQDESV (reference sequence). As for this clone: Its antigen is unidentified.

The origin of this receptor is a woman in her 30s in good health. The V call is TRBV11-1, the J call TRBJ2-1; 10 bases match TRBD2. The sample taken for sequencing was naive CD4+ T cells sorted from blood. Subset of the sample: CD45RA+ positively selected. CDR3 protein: CASSRSGRSSYNEQFF. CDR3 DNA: TGTGCCAGCAGCCGTAGCGGGAGGAGCTCCTACAATGAGCAGTTCTTC.